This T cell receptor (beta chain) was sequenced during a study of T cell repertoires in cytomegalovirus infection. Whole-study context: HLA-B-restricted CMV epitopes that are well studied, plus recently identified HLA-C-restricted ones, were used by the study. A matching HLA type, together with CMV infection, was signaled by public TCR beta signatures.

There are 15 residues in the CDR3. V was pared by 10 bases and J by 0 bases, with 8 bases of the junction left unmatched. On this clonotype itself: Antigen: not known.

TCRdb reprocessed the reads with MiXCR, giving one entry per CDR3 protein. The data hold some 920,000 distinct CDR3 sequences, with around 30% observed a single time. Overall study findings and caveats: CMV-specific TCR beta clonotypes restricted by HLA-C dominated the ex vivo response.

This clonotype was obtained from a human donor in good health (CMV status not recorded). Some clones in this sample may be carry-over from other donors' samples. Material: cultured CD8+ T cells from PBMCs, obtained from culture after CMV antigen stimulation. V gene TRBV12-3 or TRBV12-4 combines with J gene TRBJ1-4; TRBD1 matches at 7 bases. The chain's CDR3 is CATQPTGATNEKLFF. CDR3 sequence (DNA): TGTGCCACCCAACCCACAGGGGCAACTAATGAAAAACTGTTTTTT.